These 16 T cell receptor beta chains came from one sample sequenced in a study of cytomegalovirus exposure and HLA in healthy donors. Amplification used 60 Vbeta primers and 13 Jbeta primers. Data came from immunoSEQ multiplex PCR; TCRdb stores just in-frame clones and leaves some out. The sample shows about 110,000 clones, about 72% of them seen only once. The sample consisted of PBMCs. Receptors originate from a man younger than 35 in good health and CMV-seronegative.

This chain uses TRBV13 with TRBJ2-7; 8 nucleotides agree with TRBD2. This CDR3 has 18 residues. Trimming removed 0 bases from V and 2 bases from J; junction bases left unmatched: 12. Germline lookup yields CDR1 PRHDT and CDR2 FYEKMQ (reference sequence). For the CDR3, the DNA is TGTGCCAGCAGCTTAGGGGGACTAGGCTTCGATGGGACCTACGAGCAGTACTTC. It translates to CASSLGGLGFDGTYEQYF. The full variable domain, its missing parts supplied by reference TRBV13 and TRBJ2-7, is AAGVIQSPRHLIKEKRETATLKCYPIPRHDTVYWYQQGPGQDPQFLISFYEKMQSDKGSIPDRFSAQQFSDYHSELNMSSLELGDSALYFCASSLGGLGFDGTYEQYFGPGTRLTVT.

This chain connects TRBV19 to TRBJ2-3; tentatively, D is TRBD2 (5 bases). Germline V CDR1 and CDR2: LNHDA, SQIVND (reference sequence). The CDR3 consists of 15 residues. Trimming took off 3 bases at V and 2 bases at J, with 12 bases between the two ends. CDR3 sequence reads: CASSISLVSTDTQYF. In DNA, the CDR3 is TGTGCCAGTAGTATCTCACTAGTCTCCACAGATACGCAGTATTTT.

This sequence joins TRBV2 and TRBJ1-5; D perhaps matches TRBD1 (5 bases). Trimming removed 7 bases from V and 2 bases from J, with 21 bases in between. Per germline, CDR1 SNHLY and CDR2 FYNNEI. CDR3 size: 17 residues. CDR3 sequence reads: CASTPSRGGWGNQPQHF. In DNA form, the CDR3 reads TGTGCCAGCACTCCCTCCCGGGGGGGTTGGGGCAATCAGCCCCAGCATTTT.

The chain carries TRBV6-6 and TRBJ1-2; D perhaps matches TRBD1 (5 bases). There are 12 residues in the CDR3. The germline V gene encodes CDR1 MNHNY and CDR2 SVGAGI (reference sequence). V was trimmed by 5 bases and J by 8 bases, leaving 12 bases between them. The CDR3 sequence: CASSKGLSGYTF. CDR3 DNA: TGTGCCAGCAGTAAGGGACTTTCCGGCTACACCTTC.

The chain employs TRBV5-1 and TRBJ2-6; D is possibly TRBD1 (7 bases). V lost 0 bases, J lost 2 bases, and 15 bases lay in between. Germline CDR1 SGHRS, CDR2 YFSETQ. The CDR3 sequence is 18 residues long. CDR3 loop: CASSLDRAGGTGANVLTF. In DNA form, the CDR3 reads TGCGCCAGCAGCTTGGATAGGGCAGGGGGGACTGGGGCCAACGTCCTGACTTTC.

On this clone itself: Other DNA sequences in the same sample also yield this CDR3. The rearrangement joins TRBV29-1 to TRBJ2-7; D not resolved. Germline assignment: CDR1 SQVTM and CDR2 ANQGSEA. Trimming stripped 7 bases from V and 3 bases from J, with 13 bases between. There are 12 residues in the CDR3. CDR3 sequence (DNA): TGCAGCGCTGAGGTTGGGCACTACGAGCAGTACTTC. Amino acids: CSAEVGHYEQYF.

The chain is built from TRBV6-1 and TRBJ2-5; the match to TRBD1 covers 9 bases. V lost 0 bases to trimming and J lost 4 bases; unmatched junction nucleotides: 3. CDR3 size: 15 residues. Per the germline V gene, CDR1 is MNHNS and CDR2 is SASEGT. CDR3 loop: CASSEAMGQGETQYF. The CDR3 nucleotides are TGTGCCAGCAGTGAAGCGATGGGACAGGGAGAGACCCAGTACTTC.

V usage is TRBV11-1 and J usage is TRBJ2-3; 11 nucleotides agree with TRBD2. CDR3 length: 16 amino acids. Germline CDR1 is SGHAT and CDR2 is FQDESV (reference sequence). V was pared by 3 bases and J by 3 bases, with 5 bases of the junction left unmatched. CDR3 sequence: CASSFGSGGATDTQYF. The DNA of the CDR3 is TGTGCCAGCAGCTTCGGTAGCGGGGGGGCGACAGATACGCAGTATTTT.

This chain uses TRBV27 with TRBJ2-2, with a weak D call TRBD1 (6 bases). The CDR3 spans 15 residues. Germline CDR1 reads MNHEY; CDR2 reads SMNVEV (reference sequence). V was clipped by 3 bases and J by 1 base, with 9 bases between them. The CDR3 is CASSFLTGNTGELFF. The CDR3 DNA follows: TGTGCCAGCAGTTTTTTGACAGGGAACACCGGGGAGCTGTTTTTT.

This clone was detected only once. The chain's CDR3 is CATHRRGSGYGYTF. The DNA for the CDR3 is TGTGCCACTCACCGCCGCGGTTCCGGTTATGGCTACACCTTC. The chain carries TRBV15 and TRBJ1-2; D gene uncertain. This CDR3 is 14 amino acids long. Germline V gives CDR1 LNHNV, CDR2 YYDKDF (reference sequence). Trimming took 9 bases from V and 5 from J, leaving 19 bases between them.

The chain links TRBV9 to TRBJ2-7; TRBD1 matches at 7 bases. Trimming cost V 3 bases and J 7 bases; bases outside gene matches: 10. This CDR3 comprises 14 residues. Germline CDR1 and CDR2: SGDLS and YYNGEE. DNA of the CDR3: TGTGCCAGCAGCGCAACGCCGGGACAGCAAGAGCAGTACTTC. This codes for CASSATPGQQEQYF.

The rearrangement uses TRBV6-5 and TRBJ1-6; TRBD1 matches at 9 bases. J was trimmed by 8 bases and V by 3 bases; bases with no gene match: 2. Germline V gene lookup returns CDR1 MNHEY and CDR2 SVGAGI. The CDR3 length is 14 residues. The CDR3 spells CASSYGQGYSPLHF. CDR3 nucleotide sequence: TGTGCCAGCAGTTATGGACAGGGGTATTCACCCCTCCACTTT.

This clone was counted a single time. The rearrangement uses TRBV5-6 and TRBJ1-2, with TRBD1 as a possible D gene (6 bases). Germline CDR1 and CDR2: SGHDT and YYEEEE. Trimming pared 4 bases from V and 5 bases from J, leaving 18 bases between. The CDR3 loop spans 15 amino acids. The CDR3 DNA sequence: TGTGCCAGCAGCGCCCGAGGGGGGGGAGGGTATGGCTACACCTTC. This encodes CASSARGGGGYGYTF.

A single count supports this clone. The chain carries TRBV9 and TRBJ2-4, with 11 bases matching TRBD2. Germline assignment: CDR1 SGDLS and CDR2 YYNGEE. The CDR3 is 16 amino acids. Trimming took 3 bases from V and 6 from J; bases not matched to a gene: 8. This CDR3 is CASSALAGGPGNIQYF. The CDR3 DNA follows: TGTGCCAGCAGCGCCTTAGCGGGGGGGCCTGGAAACATTCAGTACTTC.

The rearrangement joins TRBV9 to TRBJ1-2, with a weak D call TRBD1 (6 bases). CDR1 SGDLS and CDR2 YYNGEE come from the germline V gene. The CDR3 has 14 amino acids. V was trimmed by 5 bases and J by 2 bases, leaving 13 bases between them. This CDR3 reads CASSRHQGNYGYTF. In DNA, the CDR3 is TGTGCCAGCAGTCGCCACCAGGGGAACTATGGCTACACCTTC.

The chain couples TRBV4-2 to TRBJ2-1; 9 bases map to TRBD1. Germline V gives CDR1 LGHNA, CDR2 YNFKEQ. V lost 0 bases, J lost 6 bases, and 6 bases stayed unmatched. The CDR3 is made up of 16 amino acids. CDR3 sequence reads: CASSQEGDRAVNEQFF. CDR3 DNA: TGTGCCAGCAGCCAAGAAGGGGACAGGGCAGTCAATGAGCAGTTCTTC.